This T cell receptor beta chain was identified during a study of blood T cell repertoires in COVID-19. Study details: There were acute and convalescent COVID-19 samples, and they came from the United States, Italy and Spain. Sample material is recorded as cDNA or gDNA derived from T cells, B-cell-depleted T cells, or PBMCs.

The participants were between roughly 18 and 100 years old and came from 20 to 30 US areas. Cohort assignment relied on participant-reported clinical history. The assay was immunoSEQ multiplex PCR, and TCRdb's table has in-frame clones only and misses some. The data hold a few hundred thousand clones, with roughly nine tenths observed a single time. The clonotype comes from a woman in her sixties who had recovered from COVID-19. The source material was PBMCs or T cells enriched from blood (not recorded which).

This CDR3 reads CATSDTETNQPQHF. For the CDR3, the DNA is TGTGCCACCAGTGACACAGAAACCAATCAGCCCCAGCATTTT. The genes are TRBV24-1 and TRBJ1-5; unclear D gene. Germline V CDR1 and CDR2: KGHDR, SFDVKD. Trimming took 4 bases from V and 3 from J, leaving 9 bases between them. The CDR3 runs to 14 residues.